A single sample is the source of the 9 T cell receptor beta chains below, sequenced in a study of CXCR3-negative and CXCR3-positive naive CD8 T cells. Study-wide points: TRB CDR3s of CXCR3-positive naive cells were more hydrophobic than those of CXCR3-negative naive cells.

The libraries of TRB cDNA were prepared using 5' RACE with UMI labels. TCRdb reworked the 5' RACE reads into one entry per CDR3 protein, no DNA. Recorded for this sample: about 120,000 distinct CDR3 sequences. Their antigens remain unidentified. The sequencing sample was made of naive CXCR3+ CD8+ T cells from blood. Subset of the sample: CD45RO-CCR7+CD27+CD95- naive CD8+ T cells expressing CXCR3 (TNR3+). These receptor sequences come from a human donor in good health. Some clones in this sample may be carry-over from other donors' samples.

The rearrangement links TRBV5-1 to TRBJ2-5; the TCRdb call, TRBD1, lacks DNA for checking. This CDR3 is 15 amino acids long. Germline V gene sequence: CDR1 SGHRS, CDR2 YFSETQ. The CDR3 region is CASSVNRGPGETQYF.

The V and J genes are TRBV7-9 and TRBJ2-7. CDR3 length: 14 residues. Germline CDR1 reads SEHNR; CDR2 reads FQNEAQ (reference sequence). This CDR3 is CASSSETGPYEQYF.

The rearrangement uses TRBV10-3 and TRBJ2-1. This CDR3 has 16 amino acids. The germline V gene has CDR1 ENHRY and CDR2 SYGVKD. The chain's CDR3 is CAISEVWRSSYNEQFF.

The chain links TRBV15 to TRBJ2-1. CDR1 is LNHNV, CDR2 YYDKDF, per germline (reference sequence). CDR3 length equals 15 residues. CDR3: CATSTMRGAHNEQFF.

CDR3 loop: CASSPDSGGAGDTQYF. The chain carries TRBV12-3 or TRBV12-4 and TRBJ2-3; with no DNA, the TCRdb D assignment of TRBD2 cannot be verified. This CDR3 is 16 amino acids long.

The chain couples TRBV18 to TRBJ2-1; checking the TCRdb D call of TRBD1 is not possible without DNA. The germline V gene has CDR1 KGHSH and CDR2 LQKENI. The CDR3 has 16 amino acids. The CDR3 region is CASSPQSGQAIYEQFF.

The V and J genes are TRBV3-1 and TRBJ2-7; TCRdb indicates TRBD1, and absent DNA this call remains unverified. This CDR3 has 12 amino acids. The germline V gene encodes CDR1 LGHDT and CDR2 YNNKEL (reference sequence). The CDR3 loop is CASSPGGGEQYF.

This chain joins TRBV5-1 and TRBJ2-2; TCRdb lists TRBD2, though no DNA is available to test this call. The CDR3 is made up of 18 amino acids. Germline lookup yields CDR1 SGHRS and CDR2 YFSETQ. The CDR3 sequence is CASSLANYTGLNTGELFF. The variable domain in full, completed from reference TRBV5-1 and TRBJ2-2, reads KAGVTQTPRYLIKTRGQQVTLSCSPISGHRSVSWYQQTPGQGLQFLFEYFSETQRNKGNFPGRFSGRQFSNSRSEMNVSTLELGDSALYLCASSLANYTGLNTGELFFGEGSRLTVL.

J is TRBJ1-4 and V is TRBV15; TCRdb outputs TRBD1, but without DNA this stays unchecked. The CDR3 runs to 16 residues. Germline CDR1 and CDR2: LNHNV and YYDKDF (reference sequence). The CDR3 sequence: CATSRARGATNEKLFF.